Shown below are 16 T cell receptor beta chains from a single sample sequenced in a study of blood T cell repertoires in COVID-19. Sequenced by immunoSEQ multiplex PCR; TCRdb stores in-frame clones only, minus some. The data show roughly 39,000 clones, approximately 90% seen once. Sequencing used peripheral blood. These receptors all stem from a woman of 80 years or more with active COVID-19.

The rearrangement joins TRBV7-9 to TRBJ2-5; TRBD2 is a possible D gene (7 bases). The CDR3 length is 15 residues. V was cut by 7 bases and J by 3 bases, with 18 bases left in between. CDR1 is SEHNR and CDR2 is FQNEAQ in the germline V gene (reference sequence). The CDR3 DNA reads TGTGCCAGCAACTCTCGGGGGGCCGGGGAAGAGACCCAGTACTTC. This gives the protein CASNSRGAGEETQYF.

The chain uses TRBV18 and TRBJ2-7; the D gene is possibly TRBD2 (5 bases). Between the trimmed V and J ends, which lost 4 bases and 7 bases, there was a span of 14 bases. The CDR3 is 13 residues long. Looked up from germline, CDR1 is KGHSH and CDR2 is LQKENI. The CDR3 bases are TGTGCCAGCTCACGCGGGTTGGCCGAAGAGCAGTACTTC. Protein sequence: CASSRGLAEEQYF.

V is TRBV11-3 and J is TRBJ2-3, with 7 nucleotides matching TRBD1. The CDR3 runs to 15 residues. CDR1 and CDR2 from the germline V gene are SGHNT and YENEEA. V trimming: 5 bases; J trimming: 3 bases; junction bases outside the gene matches: 8. CDR3: CASSRGGPDTDTQYF. For the CDR3, the DNA is TGTGCCAGCAGCAGAGGGGGCCCCGATACAGATACGCAGTATTTT.

The CDR3 loop is CASSKSGTGYEQYF. The CDR3 DNA reads TGTGCCAGCTCAAAATCCGGGACAGGCTACGAGCAGTACTTC. V and J are TRBV18 and TRBJ2-7, with 8 bases fitting TRBD1. The junction had 6 bases not matched to a gene; V was cut back by 5 bases and J by 3 bases. CDR3 length: 14 amino acids. CDR1 and CDR2 from the germline V gene are KGHSH and LQKENI.

The chain joins TRBV6-2 or TRBV6-3 to TRBJ1-5; 12 positions match TRBD1. The CDR3 has 17 residues. The V and J ends lost 4 bases and 7 bases, in that order; junction bases with no gene match: 11. Germline CDR1 MNHEY, CDR2 SVGEGT. DNA for the CDR3: TGTGCCAGCAGTTCCCGGGACAGGGGGCGTAGGGGCCAGCCCCAGCATTTT. Translating gives CASSSRDRGRRGQPQHF.

This clone was picked up one time. V gene TRBV15 combines with J gene TRBJ2-1; D possibly corresponds to TRBD1 (6 bases). With 0 bases removed from V and 2 bases from J, the gap between germline ends came to 8 bases. The CDR3 is 15 residues long. CDR1 LNHNV and CDR2 YYDKDF come from the germline V gene (reference sequence). Here the CDR3 reads CATSRDAGAYNEQFF. The CDR3 coding sequence is TGTGCCACCAGCAGAGATGCAGGGGCCTACAATGAGCAGTTCTTC.

The chain couples TRBV7-9 to TRBJ2-7; 8 bases map to TRBD2. The CDR3 is made up of 16 amino acids. Germline V gives CDR1 SEHNR, CDR2 FQNEAQ (reference sequence). V was pared by 3 bases and J by 3 bases, with 10 bases of the junction left unmatched. The CDR3 protein is CASSFISRGDYYEQYF. The CDR3 nucleotides are TGTGCCAGCAGCTTCATTTCGCGGGGGGACTACTACGAGCAGTACTTC.

This clone was recorded once. The chain has TRBV7-2 and TRBJ2-7, with D possibly TRBD2 on 5 matching bases. The germline gives CDR1 SGHTA, CDR2 FQGNSA. The CDR3 totals 14 residues. Trimming left V 3 bases short and J 3 bases short, with 12 bases between. The CDR3 DNA sequence: TGTGCCAGCAGCTTCCGGAAAGGGAGCTACGAGCAGTACTTC. Translated: CASSFRKGSYEQYF.

The rearrangement uses TRBV3-1 (or the pseudogene TRBV3-2) and TRBJ1-5, with D unclear. Trimming removed 8 bases from V and 1 base from J, with 6 bases in between. Germline values: CDR1 LGHDT, CDR2 YNNKEL (reference sequence). The CDR3 extends over 12 amino acids. CDR3 in DNA: TGTGCCAGCGGGCGAAGCAATCAGCCCCAGCATTTT. This translates into CASGRSNQPQHF.

V and J are TRBV19 and TRBJ1-6, with TRBD1 identical over 8 bases. This CDR3 contains 15 residues. CDR1 and CDR2 (germline): LNHDA, SQIVND (reference sequence). V was clipped by 5 bases and J by 5 bases; unmatched bases: 5. In DNA, the CDR3 is TGTGCCAGTAGTCTTATGACAGGGGATAATTCACCCCTCCACTTT. Translation gives CASSLMTGDNSPLHF.

V is TRBV16 and J is TRBJ1-2; D might be TRBD1 (6 bases). Germline CDR1 KGHSY, CDR2 FQNENV. CDR3 size: 15 residues. V was pared by 5 bases and J by 6 bases, with 19 bases between. CDR3 loop: CASSASRQVGDGYTF. The CDR3 DNA follows: TGTGCCAGCAGCGCGTCGCGACAGGTCGGGGATGGCTACACCTTC.

The V and J genes are TRBV30 and TRBJ2-3; D is uncertain. The ends were cut back, 2 bases at V and 2 bases at J, with 8 bases in the middle. The CDR3 has 13 amino acids. Germline CDR1 reads GTSNPN; CDR2 reads SVGIG (reference sequence). For the CDR3, the DNA is TGTGCCTGGAGTTTGGAGTACACAGATACGCAGTATTTT. Its protein product is CAWSLEYTDTQYF.

The rearrangement links TRBV19 to TRBJ2-3; 10 positions agree with TRBD2. Germline lookup yields CDR1 LNHDA and CDR2 SQIVND (reference sequence). This CDR3 contains 16 residues. V trimming: 9 bases; J trimming: 1 base; junction bases outside the gene matches: 10. CDR3 DNA: TGTGCCAGCCGGGGGATCGGGACTAGCGGCACAGATACGCAGTATTTT. Residues: CASRGIGTSGTDTQYF.

This chain links TRBV7-9 with TRBJ2-5, with TRBD1 identical over 8 bases. Germline lookup yields CDR1 SEHNR and CDR2 FQNEAQ (reference sequence). After removal of 4 bases from V and 5 bases from J, the junction contained 3 bases not matched to a gene. The CDR3 runs to 13 residues. The CDR3 nucleotides read TGTGCCAGCAGCTACGGACAGGGCGAGACCCAGTACTTC. This gives the protein CASSYGQGETQYF.

The chain joins TRBV25-1 to TRBJ1-1; tentatively, D is TRBD1 (5 bases). The ends were cut back, 6 bases at V and 2 bases at J, with 13 bases in the middle. There are 14 residues in the CDR3. CDR1 is MGHDK, CDR2 SYGVNS, per germline. The DNA of the CDR3 is TGTGCCAGCAGCCCAGAGACAGCCAACACTGAAGCTTTCTTT. Protein sequence: CASSPETANTEAFF.

The chain carries TRBV6-6 and TRBJ2-1; no clear D gene. Trimming stripped 7 bases from V and 4 bases from J, with 17 bases between. The germline gives CDR1 MNHNY, CDR2 SVGAGI (reference sequence). The CDR3 loop spans 15 amino acids. The CDR3 is CASTLPAGTYNEQFF. DNA for the CDR3: TGTGCCAGCACTTTACCGGCAGGAACTTACAATGAGCAGTTCTTC.